These 29 T cell receptor beta chains originate from one sample sequenced in a study of cytomegalovirus exposure and HLA in healthy donors. It was with 60 Vbeta and 13 Jbeta primers that the PCR ran. Clones were read by immunoSEQ multiplex PCR, and TCRdb kept only the in-frame ones, dropping some. The sample has about 120,000 clones, roughly 70% seen once. Sequenced sample: PBMCs. The receptors originated from a woman in her thirties or forties in good health and CMV-seropositive.

CDR3 region: CASSIGTSRLGETQYF. As DNA, the CDR3 is TGTGCCAGTAGTATCGGGACTAGTAGACTCGGAGAGACCCAGTACTTC. This chain links TRBV19 with TRBJ2-5, with 8 bases identical to TRBD2. The V gene's germline CDR1 is LNHDA and CDR2 SQIVND (reference sequence). CDR3 length equals 16 residues. V was pared by 3 bases and J by 4 bases, with 10 bases of the junction left unmatched.

The rearrangement uses TRBV30 and TRBJ1-6, with 7 bases matching TRBD1. The V gene end was trimmed by 5 bases and the J gene end by 7 bases; junction bases not matched to a gene: 8. Germline values: CDR1 GTSNPN, CDR2 SVGIG (reference sequence). This CDR3 region has 14 residues. The CDR3 DNA follows: TGTGCCTGGGCCCGGGACAGCCAAAATTCACCCCTCCACTTT. Residues: CAWARDSQNSPLHF.

This chain uses TRBV21-1 with TRBJ2-5; the table's D gene call, TRBD1, was not cross checked with the DNA. TRBV21-1 is shown as a pseudogene. CDR3 length equals 17 residues. In DNA form, the CDR3 reads TGTGCCAGCAGCAAATCTGCGTCAGGTTGGTCACGGGAGACCCAGTACTTC. It yields the protein CASSKSASGWSRETQYF.

This chain links TRBV25-1 with TRBJ1-1; D unclear. With 8 bases removed from V and 1 base from J, the gap between germline ends came to 11 bases. Germline CDR1 MGHDK, CDR2 SYGVNS. The CDR3 covers 13 residues. Here the CDR3 DNA reads TGTGCCAGCTCTTCCCCAGGGAACACTGAAGCTTTCTTT. This codes for CASSSPGNTEAFF.

The chain carries TRBV29-1 and TRBJ2-5, with D possibly being TRBD1 (5 bases). This CDR3 is built from 14 residues. Between the trimmed V and J ends, which lost 7 bases and 5 bases, there was a span of 20 bases. From germline, CDR1 is SQVTM and CDR2 ANQGSEA. The CDR3 region has the DNA TGCAGCGGGGGCTTCGGTCAGGGTAGCGAGACCCAGTACTTC. This sequence encodes CSGGFGQGSETQYF.

In this sample, this clone turned up a few times. V usage is TRBV7-2 and J usage is TRBJ2-7; unclear D gene. There are 12 residues in the CDR3. V lost 2 bases to trimming and J lost 1 base, with 3 bases between them. Germline lookup yields CDR1 SGHTA and CDR2 FQGNSA. This CDR3 reads CASSLYSYEQYF. As DNA, the CDR3 is TGTGCCAGCAGCTTATATTCCTACGAGCAGTACTTC.

The CDR3, as DNA: TGTGCCAGCAGTCTAGGGACAGTGCCCTACGAGCAGTACTTC. This codes for CASSLGTVPYEQYF. The chain is built from TRBV6-5 and TRBJ2-7; 7 bases align to TRBD1. Germline CDR1 is MNHEY and CDR2 is SVGAGI. V trimming: 5 bases; J trimming: 2 bases; junction bases outside the gene matches: 6. The CDR3 runs to 14 residues.

Only one count was recorded for this clone. V usage is TRBV28 and J usage is TRBJ1-2, with no clear D. V dropped 5 bases and J dropped 4 bases, with 23 bases sitting between them. Germline V gene lookup returns CDR1 MDHEN and CDR2 SYDVKM. There are 17 residues in the CDR3. CDR3 amino acids: CASSTGRGSRVSYGYTF. In DNA form, the CDR3 reads TGTGCCAGCAGTACCGGTCGAGGGAGTAGAGTGTCCTATGGCTACACCTTC.

Turning to this clone: One junction end does not reproduce the germline sequence, and a read error may be involved. The chain employs TRBV7-9 and TRBJ1-2; possibly TRBD1 for D (6 bases). The germline CDR1 and CDR2 sequences are SEHNR and FQNEAQ (reference sequence). The CDR3 totals 14 residues. The CDR3 DNA sequence: TGTGCCAGCACCGAGATACAGGGAAACTCTGGCTACACCTTC. Translation: CASTEIQGNSGYTF. The full variable domain, with the rest looked up from reference TRBV7-9 and TRBJ1-2, is DTGVSQNPRHKITKRGQNVTFRCDPISEHNRLYWYRQTLGQGPEFLTYFQNEAQLEKSRLLSDRFSAERPKGSFSTLEIQRTEQGDSAMYLCASTEIQGNSGYTFGSGTRLTVV.

This chain connects TRBV4-3 to TRBJ2-3; D remains unclear. The CDR3 spans 15 residues. Germline V gene lookup returns CDR1 LGHNA and CDR2 YSLEER. The V end was cut by 4 bases, the J end by 2 bases, with 13 bases between. As DNA, the CDR3 is TGCGCCAGCAGCCCCCGGGTCCCCCCCACAGATACGCAGTATTTT. Protein product: CASSPRVPPTDTQYF.

This clone was recorded once. V usage is TRBV30 and J usage is TRBJ2-1; 11 bases agree with TRBD2. The J segment lost 4 bases and the V segment lost 3 bases, leaving 14 bases of the junction unmatched. Germline CDR1 is GTSNPN and CDR2 is SVGIG (reference sequence). The CDR3 totals 18 residues. The CDR3 region has the DNA TGTGCCTGGAGGAAGCCGCGGCTAGCGGGGGGACTATACAATGAGCAGTTCTTC. Its translation: CAWRKPRLAGGLYNEQFF.

This clone was counted only a few times. The chain joins TRBV2 to TRBJ1-2; 8 bases match TRBD1. CDR1 SNHLY and CDR2 FYNNEI come from the germline V gene. This CDR3 region has 13 residues. Trimming at V came to 8 bases and at J to 5 bases, leaving 7 bases not matched to a gene. The CDR3 region has the DNA TGTGCCAGCCTACAAACAGGGGGGTATGGCTACACCTTC. Amino acid sequence: CASLQTGGYGYTF.

This sequence joins TRBV7-9 and TRBJ1-1, with 8 bases fitting TRBD1. The V gene end was trimmed by 5 bases and the J gene end by 3 bases; junction bases not matched to a gene: 11. Germline V gives CDR1 SEHNR, CDR2 FQNEAQ (reference sequence). The length of the CDR3 is 16 residues. The CDR3 nucleotides are TGTGCCAGCAGCAAGCGAAACAGGGGGTTAGACACTGAAGCTTTCTTT. It specifies CASSKRNRGLDTEAFF. The full variable domain, rest sourced from reference TRBV7-9 and TRBJ1-1, is DTGVSQNPRHKITKRGQNVTFRCDPISEHNRLYWYRQTLGQGPEFLTYFQNEAQLEKSRLLSDRFSAERPKGSFSTLEIQRTEQGDSAMYLCASSKRNRGLDTEAFFGQGTRLTVV.

The CDR3 sequence is CASSIRQGGSTDTQYF. The DNA for the CDR3 is TGTGCCAGTAGTATACGACAGGGTGGGAGCACAGATACGCAGTATTTT. V is TRBV19 and J is TRBJ2-3; 7 positions match TRBD1. CDR1 is LNHDA, CDR2 SQIVND, per germline (reference sequence). Trimming took 2 bases from V and 0 from J; bases not matched to a gene: 5. This CDR3 comprises 16 residues.

V usage is TRBV29-1 and J usage is TRBJ1-1; TRBD1 might be the D (5 bases). The CDR3 consists of 11 residues. CDR1 is SQVTM and CDR2 is ANQGSEA in the germline V gene. Trimming took off 7 bases at V and 1 base at J, with 7 bases between the two ends. The CDR3 is CSEQGNTEAFF. For the CDR3, the DNA is TGCAGCGAGCAGGGGAACACTGAAGCTTTCTTT.

This chain links TRBV7-2 with TRBJ2-7; possible D gene TRBD2, 5 bases. The CDR3 is 13 amino acids. Germline loops: CDR1 SGHTA, CDR2 FQGNSA. V lost 6 bases, J lost 3 bases, and 12 bases lay in between. CDR3 sequence (DNA): TGTGCCAGCAGTATCGCAGCGGACTACGAGCAGTACTTC. Translation: CASSIAADYEQYF.

The chain uses TRBV28 and TRBJ1-1; 9 nucleotides align to TRBD1. Unmatched junction bases numbered 3, after V lost 6 bases and J lost 1 base. CDR1 is MDHEN, CDR2 SYDVKM, per germline. The CDR3 runs 14 residues. CDR3 bases: TGTGCCAGCAGGGGACAGGGTACGAACACTGAAGCTTTCTTT. It yields the protein CASRGQGTNTEAFF.

The chain has TRBV4-3 and TRBJ1-5; TRBD1 matches at 8 bases. The CDR3 runs 20 residues. Germline CDR1 reads LGHNA; CDR2 reads YSLEER. V gave up 0 bases and J gave up 0 bases; unmatched junction bases: 13. CDR3 sequence: CASSQEVETGDYYSNQPQHF. In DNA form, the CDR3 reads TGCGCCAGCAGCCAAGAGGTCGAGACAGGGGATTACTATAGCAATCAGCCCCAGCATTTT.

This clone was counted a few times. This sequence joins TRBV19 and TRBJ2-3; TRBD1 agrees at 7 bases. From germline, CDR1 is LNHDA and CDR2 SQIVND (reference sequence). This CDR3 contains 15 residues. Trimming at V came to 4 bases and at J to 4 bases, leaving 8 bases not matched to a gene. CDR3 loop: CASSTYPTGADTQYF. The CDR3, as DNA: TGTGCCAGTAGTACCTACCCTACAGGGGCAGATACGCAGTATTTT.

The rearrangement links TRBV5-1 to TRBJ2-5; 9 bases are a match to TRBD2. This CDR3 is 17 amino acids long. V shed 2 bases, J shed 0 bases, and the junction held 8 bases outside the gene matches. Germline V CDR1 and CDR2: SGHRS, YFSETQ. The CDR3 nucleotides read TGCGCCAGCAGCTTCCTCGGGACTAGCAGCTACCAAGAGACCCAGTACTTC. This encodes CASSFLGTSSYQETQYF.

The V call is TRBV28, the J call TRBJ2-1, with 8 nucleotides matching TRBD2. CDR3 size: 14 residues. J was trimmed by 5 bases and V by 8 bases; bases with no gene match: 8. Germline CDR1 MDHEN, CDR2 SYDVKM. The CDR3 loop reads CASGKLADNNEQFF. Here the CDR3 DNA reads TGTGCCAGCGGAAAACTAGCGGACAACAATGAGCAGTTCTTC.

The rearrangement uses TRBV11-2 and TRBJ2-1; possibly TRBD2 for D (6 bases). CDR1 and CDR2 (germline): SGHAT, FQNNGV. Trimming removed 5 bases from V and 8 bases from J, with 13 bases in between. The CDR3 totals 13 residues. CDR3 loop: CASSAGRVDEQFF. The CDR3 bases are TGTGCCAGCAGCGCGGGACGAGTGGATGAGCAGTTCTTC.

The rearrangement uses TRBV19 and TRBJ1-5; D might be TRBD1 (6 bases). The length of the CDR3 is 18 residues. The V end lost 0 bases, the J end lost 2 bases, and 17 bases lay between the germline ends. Germline V gene data show CDR1 as LNHDA and CDR2 as SQIVND (reference sequence). DNA for the CDR3: TGTGCCAGTAGTATAGAAGTTCCAGGGGCAGTGGGCAATCAGCCCCAGCATTTT. Translation gives CASSIEVPGAVGNQPQHF.

This clone was seen only a few times. The rearrangement joins TRBV7-2 to TRBJ2-3; D not certain. Per germline, CDR1 SGHTA and CDR2 FQGNSA. This CDR3 contains 13 residues. Deletions cut 2 bases from V and 0 bases from J, with 3 bases between. The CDR3 nucleotides are TGTGCCAGCAGCTTACAGAGCACAGATACGCAGTATTTT. Its protein product is CASSLQSTDTQYF.

The chain employs TRBV30 and TRBJ1-5; D may be TRBD1 (5 bases). In germline, CDR1 is GTSNPN, CDR2 SVGIG (reference sequence). Trimming cost V 5 bases and J 3 bases, with 8 bases left between them. The CDR3 has 12 amino acids. The CDR3 is CAWDSYNQPQHF. DNA of the CDR3: TGTGCCTGGGACAGCTACAATCAGCCCCAGCATTTT.

The CDR3 DNA is TGTGCCAGCAGCAAAGAAGAGGGACAGGGGGCGCGTGAGCAGTACTTC. Its protein product is CASSKEEGQGAREQYF. The chain uses TRBV21-1 and TRBJ2-7; the table's TRBD1 call for D was not verified on the DNA. TRBV21-1 counts as a pseudogene. This CDR3 region has 16 residues.

The chain uses TRBV4-1 and TRBJ1-5, with 8 bases identical to TRBD1. Germline trimming cut 5 bases from V and 4 bases from J; bases unmatched to any gene: 7. The germline CDR1 and CDR2 sequences are MGHRA and YSYEKL. The CDR3 runs 15 residues. CDR3 in amino acids: CASSWGTGGNQPQHF. CDR3 nucleotides: TGCGCCAGCAGCTGGGGGACAGGCGGTAATCAGCCCCAGCATTTT.

A remark on this clone: Other DNA sequences from this sample encode an identical CDR3 as well. V gene TRBV6-4 combines with J gene TRBJ2-1; maybe TRBD2 (7 bases). V shed 2 bases and J shed 3 bases, with 11 bases lying between them. From germline, CDR1 is MRHNA and CDR2 SNTAGT. The CDR3 has 15 residues. CDR3 DNA: TGTGCCAGCAGTGACGGGAGGGGGGACTACAATGAGCAGTTCTTC. It codes for CASSDGRGDYNEQFF.

The J gene is TRBJ1-1, the V gene TRBV18; maybe TRBD1 (6 bases). V was cut by 5 bases and J by 4 bases, with 14 bases left in between. The CDR3 is 14 amino acids. The germline V gene has CDR1 KGHSH and CDR2 LQKENI. The CDR3 reads CASSTGGRGTEAFF. The CDR3 DNA reads as TGTGCCAGCTCAACCGGGGGGCGCGGCACTGAAGCTTTCTTT.